This T cell receptor (beta chain) was documented in a study of response to subunit inactivated influenza vaccine. J gave up 6 bases and V 2 bases, and 6 bases lay outside the gene matches. This CDR3 has 15 residues. From germline, CDR1 is LGHNA and CDR2 YSLEER. TCRdb ran MiXCR on the RT-PCR reads and lists one entry per CDR3 protein. Here the sample spans about 540,000 distinct CDR3 sequences, roughly 25% being singletons. These data also featured in a second study, about T cells expressing NK-cell markers. That work adds: cDNA encoding TCR beta was synthesized via 5'RACE template switching incorporating UMIs. These same clonotypes (in a few donors) also led the CD3+CD56-NKG2C+ fraction. Expanded NKG2C+ T cell clones were not confirmed as HCMV-specific.

The TCR comes from a man in his fifties who received an inactivated influenza vaccine. Specimen: CD4+ T cells sorted from PBMCs, collected 11 to 12 days after vaccination. The chain recombines TRBV4-3 with TRBJ2-1; 8 bases are a match to TRBD1. DNA of the CDR3: TGCGCCAGCAGCCAAAGCAGGACAGGGTTCAATGAGCAGTTCTTC. This translates into CASSQSRTGFNEQFF.